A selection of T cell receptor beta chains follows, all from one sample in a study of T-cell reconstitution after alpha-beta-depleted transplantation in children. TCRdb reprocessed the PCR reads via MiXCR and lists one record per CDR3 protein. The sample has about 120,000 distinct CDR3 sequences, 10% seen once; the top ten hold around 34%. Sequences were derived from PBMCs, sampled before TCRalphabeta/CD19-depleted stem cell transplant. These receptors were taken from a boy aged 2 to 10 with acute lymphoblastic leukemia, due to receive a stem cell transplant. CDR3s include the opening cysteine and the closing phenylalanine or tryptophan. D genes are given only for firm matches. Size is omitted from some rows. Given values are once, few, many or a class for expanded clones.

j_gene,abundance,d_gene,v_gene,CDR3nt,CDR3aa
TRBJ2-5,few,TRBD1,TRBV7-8,TGTGCCAGCAGCAATAACGGACAGGGCTGGCAGACCCAGTACTTC,CASSNNGQGWQTQYF
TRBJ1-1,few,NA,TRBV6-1,TGTGCCAGCAGTCATGGGATTGCGAACACTGAAGCTTTCTTT,CASSHGIANTEAFF
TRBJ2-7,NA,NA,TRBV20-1,TGCAGTGCCACGAGCACCTACGAGCAGTACTTC,CSATSTYEQYF
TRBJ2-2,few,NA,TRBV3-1,TGTGCCAGCAGCCAAGAAGGCGGGGAGCTGTTTTTT,CASSQEGGELFF
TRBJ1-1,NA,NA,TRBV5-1,TGCGCCAGCAGCTCCGGAGGGACGTGGAACACTGAAGCTTTCTTT,CASSSGGTWNTEAFF
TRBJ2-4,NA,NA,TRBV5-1,TGCGTCAGCAGCTTGATTGGGGATCCTGCCAAAAACATTCAGTACTTC,CVSSLIGDPAKNIQYF
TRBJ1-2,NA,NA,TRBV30,TGTGCCTGGAGTGTACATGAGGGCTACACCTTC,CAWSVHEGYTF
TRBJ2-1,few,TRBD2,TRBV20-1,TGCAGTGACCTGGGGACTAGCGTTAATGAGCAGTTCTTC,CSDLGTSVNEQFF
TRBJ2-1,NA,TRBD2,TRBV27,TGTGCCAGCAGTTTACTAGCGGGAGTTAGCGATGAGCAGTTCTTC,CASSLLAGVSDEQFF
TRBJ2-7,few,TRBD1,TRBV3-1,TGTGCCAGCAGCCAAGGCTTGTCCGGGACAGGCCCCCACGAGCAGTACTTC,CASSQGLSGTGPHEQYF
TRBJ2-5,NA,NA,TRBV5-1,TGCGCCAGCAGCCGGTGGGGGGAGCGAGAGACCCAGTACTTC,CASSRWGERETQYF
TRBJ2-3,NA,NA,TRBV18,TGTGCCAGCTCACCGGCCCGGACAGGTGGCGGGAGGCGGGCCACAGATACGCAGTATTTT,CASSPARTGGGRRATDTQYF
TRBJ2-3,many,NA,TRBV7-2,TGTGCCAGCAGCTTCGGCAGGGTGGGGGATACGCAGTATTTT,CASSFGRVGDTQYF
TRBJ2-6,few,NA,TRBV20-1,TGCAGTGCTAGACTCGGGTCCGGGGCCAACGTCCTGACTTTC,CSARLGSGANVLTF
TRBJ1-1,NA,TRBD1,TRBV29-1,TGCAGCGCCGGGGACAGGGGGGACACTGAAGCTTTCTTT,CSAGDRGDTEAFF
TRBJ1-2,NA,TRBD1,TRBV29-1,TGCAGCGTTGACCAGGGGGCAGAAGGCTACACCTTC,CSVDQGAEGYTF
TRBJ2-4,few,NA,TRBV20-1,TGCAGTGTTAGAGAGGACGGGACAGCGGGAGCCTTAGCCAAAAACATTCAGTACTTC,CSVREDGTAGALAKNIQYF
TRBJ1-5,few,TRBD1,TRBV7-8,TGTGCCAGCAGCTTAGGAGGACAGGGGGGTCAGCCCCAGCATTTT,CASSLGGQGGQPQHF
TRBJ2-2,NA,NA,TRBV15,TGTGCCACCAGCAGAGTCCGGGGGCCCGGGGAGCTGTTTTTT,CATSRVRGPGELFF
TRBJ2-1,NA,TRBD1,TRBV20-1,TGCAGTGCTAAGCGACAGGGTCCTGAGCAGTTCTTC,CSAKRQGPEQFF
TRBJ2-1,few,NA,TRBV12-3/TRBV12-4,TGTGCCAGCAGTTTAGAGGGCGATGAGCAGTTCTTC,CASSLEGDEQFF
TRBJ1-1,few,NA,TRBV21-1,TGTGCCAGCAGTATCCTTGGCCGACCGGCGAACACTGAAGCTTTCTTT,CASSILGRPANTEAFF
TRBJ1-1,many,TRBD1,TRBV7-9,TGTGCCAGCGCCCGGACAGGAGGCACTGAAGCTTTCTTT,CASARTGGTEAFF
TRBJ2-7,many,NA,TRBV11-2,TGTGCCAGCAGCTTAGATCCACGTATAGGGGAGCAGTACTTC,CASSLDPRIGEQYF